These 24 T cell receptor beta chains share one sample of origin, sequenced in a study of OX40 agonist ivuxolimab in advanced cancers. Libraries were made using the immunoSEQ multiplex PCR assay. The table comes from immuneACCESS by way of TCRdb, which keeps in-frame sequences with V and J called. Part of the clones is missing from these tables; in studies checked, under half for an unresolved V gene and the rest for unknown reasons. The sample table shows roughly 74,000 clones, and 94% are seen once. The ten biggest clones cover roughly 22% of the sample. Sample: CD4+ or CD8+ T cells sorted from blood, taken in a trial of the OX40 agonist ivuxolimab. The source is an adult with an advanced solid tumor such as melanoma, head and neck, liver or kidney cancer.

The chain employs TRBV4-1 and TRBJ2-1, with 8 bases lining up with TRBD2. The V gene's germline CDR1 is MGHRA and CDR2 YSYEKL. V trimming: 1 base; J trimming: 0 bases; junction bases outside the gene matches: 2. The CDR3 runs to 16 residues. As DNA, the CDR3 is TGCGCCAGCAGCCAAGCCGCGGGGGGCTCCTACAATGAGCAGTTCTTC. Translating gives CASSQAAGGSYNEQFF.

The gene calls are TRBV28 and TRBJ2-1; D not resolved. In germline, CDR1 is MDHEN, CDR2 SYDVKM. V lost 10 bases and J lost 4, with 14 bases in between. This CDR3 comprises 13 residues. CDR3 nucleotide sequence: TGTGCCACTATTAAGGAGATATACAATGAGCAGTTCTTC. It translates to CATIKEIYNEQFF.

CDR3 DNA sequence: TGCAGCAATGATGGGGGTATGGTCGCTGAAGCTTTCTTT. Translation: CSNDGGMVAEAFF. The chain carries TRBV29-1 and TRBJ1-1, with D possibly being TRBD1 (5 bases). The CDR3 spans 13 residues. Germline CDR1 reads SQVTM; CDR2 reads ANQGSEA. V was shortened by 8 bases and J by 6 bases, with 19 bases between the two germline ends.

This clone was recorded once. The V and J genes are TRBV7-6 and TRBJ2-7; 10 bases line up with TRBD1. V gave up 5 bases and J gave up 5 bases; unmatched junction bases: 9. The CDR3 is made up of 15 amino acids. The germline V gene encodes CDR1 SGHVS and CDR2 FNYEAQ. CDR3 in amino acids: CASSPGPGQGHEQYF. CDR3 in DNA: TGTGCCAGCAGCCCCGGCCCGGGACAGGGGCACGAGCAGTACTTC.

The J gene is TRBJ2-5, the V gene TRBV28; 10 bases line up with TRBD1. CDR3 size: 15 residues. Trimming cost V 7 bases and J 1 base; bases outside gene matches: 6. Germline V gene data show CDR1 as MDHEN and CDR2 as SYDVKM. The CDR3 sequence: CASTRDRGPQETQYF. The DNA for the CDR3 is TGTGCCAGCACCAGGGACAGGGGCCCCCAAGAGACCCAGTACTTC.

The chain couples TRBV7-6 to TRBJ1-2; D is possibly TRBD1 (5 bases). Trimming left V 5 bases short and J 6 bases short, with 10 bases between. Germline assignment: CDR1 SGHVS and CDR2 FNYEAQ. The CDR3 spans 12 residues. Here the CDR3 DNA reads TGTGCCAGCAGCCGGGGGGACGATGGCTACACCTTC. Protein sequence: CASSRGDDGYTF.

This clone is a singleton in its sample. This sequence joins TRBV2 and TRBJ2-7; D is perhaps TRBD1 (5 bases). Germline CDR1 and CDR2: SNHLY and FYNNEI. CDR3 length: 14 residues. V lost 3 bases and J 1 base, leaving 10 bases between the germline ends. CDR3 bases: TGTGCCAGCAGTGATACAGGCGCTTCCTACGAGCAGTACTTC. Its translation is CASSDTGASYEQYF.

The CDR3 region has the DNA TGTGCCAGCAGTTCCACGCCTTATGGCTACACCTTC. Translating gives CASSSTPYGYTF. The rearrangement uses TRBV27 and TRBJ1-2; D unclear. Trimming shortened V by 4 bases and J by 5 bases, and 8 bases separated the two germline ends. CDR3 size: 12 residues. Germline CDR1 reads MNHEY; CDR2 reads SMNVEV (reference sequence).

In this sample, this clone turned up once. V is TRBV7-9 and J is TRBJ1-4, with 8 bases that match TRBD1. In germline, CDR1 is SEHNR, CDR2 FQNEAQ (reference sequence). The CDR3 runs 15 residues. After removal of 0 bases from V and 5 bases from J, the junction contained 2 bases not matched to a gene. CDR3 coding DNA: TGTGCCAGCAGCTTAGCGGGGACAGGAAATGAAAAACTGTTTTTT. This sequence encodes CASSLAGTGNEKLFF.

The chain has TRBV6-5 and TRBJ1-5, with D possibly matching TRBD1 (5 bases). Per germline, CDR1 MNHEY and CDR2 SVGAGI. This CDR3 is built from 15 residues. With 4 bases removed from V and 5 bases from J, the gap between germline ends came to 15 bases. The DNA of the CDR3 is TGTGCCAGCAGTTCCCTCGACAGAACGTATCAGCCCCAGCATTTT. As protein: CASSSLDRTYQPQHF.

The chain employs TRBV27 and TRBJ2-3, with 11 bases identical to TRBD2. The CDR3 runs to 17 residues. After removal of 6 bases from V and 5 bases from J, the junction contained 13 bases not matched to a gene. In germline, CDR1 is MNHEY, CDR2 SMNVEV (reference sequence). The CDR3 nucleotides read TGTGCCAGCAGCCCGGGACTAGCGGTCCCGCGGGGAGATACGCAGTATTTT. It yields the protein CASSPGLAVPRGDTQYF.

The CDR3 sequence: CASSGQFNQPQHF. CDR3 bases: TGTGCCAGCAGCGGACAGTTCAATCAGCCCCAGCATTTT. This chain joins TRBV7-9 and TRBJ1-5; D is possibly TRBD1 (6 bases). Trimming cost V 5 bases and J 3 bases, with 8 bases left between them. Germline V CDR1 and CDR2: SEHNR, FQNEAQ (reference sequence). The CDR3 spans 13 residues. Using reference TRBV7-9 and TRBJ1-5 for the parts outside the CDR3, the full variable domain is DTGVSQNPRHKITKRGQNVTFRCDPISEHNRLYWYRQTLGQGPEFLTYFQNEAQLEKSRLLSDRFSAERPKGSFSTLEIQRTEQGDSAMYLCASSGQFNQPQHFGDGTRLSIL.

CDR3 residues: CASSLVVDRGDGYTF. DNA for the CDR3: TGTGCCAGCAGCTTAGTGGTTGACAGGGGGGATGGCTACACCTTC. The chain has TRBV7-9 and TRBJ1-2, with 9 nucleotides matching TRBD1. V was pared by 1 base and J by 6 bases, with 6 bases of the junction left unmatched. The CDR3 is 15 amino acids. Germline V CDR1 and CDR2: SEHNR, FQNEAQ (reference sequence).

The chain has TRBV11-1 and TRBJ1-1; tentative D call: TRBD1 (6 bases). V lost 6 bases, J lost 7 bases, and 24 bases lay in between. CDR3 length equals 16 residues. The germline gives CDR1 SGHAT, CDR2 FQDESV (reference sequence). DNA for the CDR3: TGTGCCAGCAGTTCCGACTCTCACAGGGTACGGGATGAAGCTTTCTTT. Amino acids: CASSSDSHRVRDEAFF.

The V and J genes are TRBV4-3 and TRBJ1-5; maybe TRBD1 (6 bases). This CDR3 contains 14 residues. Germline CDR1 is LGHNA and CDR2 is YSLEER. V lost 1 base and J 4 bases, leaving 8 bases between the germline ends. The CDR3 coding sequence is TGCGCCAGCAGCCAAGCTCAGGGGAATCAGCCCCAGCATTTT. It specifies CASSQAQGNQPQHF.

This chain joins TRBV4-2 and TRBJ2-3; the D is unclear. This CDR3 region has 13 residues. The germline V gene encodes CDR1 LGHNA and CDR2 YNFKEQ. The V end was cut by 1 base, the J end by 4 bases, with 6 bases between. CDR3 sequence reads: CASSQGPADTQYF. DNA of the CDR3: TGTGCCAGCAGCCAAGGCCCGGCAGATACGCAGTATTTT.

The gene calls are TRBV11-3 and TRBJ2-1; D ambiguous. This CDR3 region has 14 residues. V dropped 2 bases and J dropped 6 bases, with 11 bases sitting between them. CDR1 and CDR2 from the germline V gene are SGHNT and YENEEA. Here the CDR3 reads CASSLTPEFNEQFF. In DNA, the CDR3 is TGTGCCAGCAGCTTAACCCCTGAATTCAATGAGCAGTTCTTC.

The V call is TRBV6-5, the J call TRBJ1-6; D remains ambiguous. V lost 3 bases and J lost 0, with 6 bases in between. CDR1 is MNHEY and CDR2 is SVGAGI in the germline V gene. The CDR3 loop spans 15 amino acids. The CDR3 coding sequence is TGTGCCAGCAGTTATGGCGTCTCCTATAATTCACCCCTCCACTTT. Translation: CASSYGVSYNSPLHF.

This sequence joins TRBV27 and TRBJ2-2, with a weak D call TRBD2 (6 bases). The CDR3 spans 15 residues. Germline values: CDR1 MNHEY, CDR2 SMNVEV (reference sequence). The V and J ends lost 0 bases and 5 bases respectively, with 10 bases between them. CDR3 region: CASSLSMGGTGELFF. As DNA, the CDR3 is TGTGCCAGCAGTTTATCGATGGGGGGTACCGGGGAGCTGTTTTTT.

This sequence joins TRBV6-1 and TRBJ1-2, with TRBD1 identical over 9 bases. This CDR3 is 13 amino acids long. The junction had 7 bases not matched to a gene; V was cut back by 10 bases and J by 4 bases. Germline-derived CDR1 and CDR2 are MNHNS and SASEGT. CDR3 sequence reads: CATGGDRAYGYTF. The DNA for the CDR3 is TGTGCCACAGGGGGGGACAGGGCCTATGGCTACACCTTC.

The CDR3 DNA follows: TGTGCCAGCAGCTTGCCAAGTTGGGAAGTCGGTAATGAAAAACTGTTTTTT. It is translated as CASSLPSWEVGNEKLFF. The chain employs TRBV11-2 and TRBJ1-4; D is uncertain. CDR3 size: 17 residues. With 3 bases removed from V and 4 bases from J, the gap between germline ends came to 18 bases. In germline, CDR1 is SGHAT, CDR2 FQNNGV.

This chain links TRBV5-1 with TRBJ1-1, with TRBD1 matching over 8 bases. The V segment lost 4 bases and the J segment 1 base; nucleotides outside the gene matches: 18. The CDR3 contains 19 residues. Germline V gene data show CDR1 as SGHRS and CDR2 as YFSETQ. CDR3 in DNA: TGCGCCAGCAGCCAAACGCGGATACAGGGGGGGATGGCGAACACTGAAGCTTTCTTT. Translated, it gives CASSQTRIQGGMANTEAFF.

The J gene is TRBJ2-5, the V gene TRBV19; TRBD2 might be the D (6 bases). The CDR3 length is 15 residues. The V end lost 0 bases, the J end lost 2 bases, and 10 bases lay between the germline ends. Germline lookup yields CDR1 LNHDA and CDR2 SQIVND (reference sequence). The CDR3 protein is CASSIDPGTQETQYF. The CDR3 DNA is TGTGCCAGTAGTATAGATCCAGGGACTCAAGAGACCCAGTACTTC.

The CDR3 DNA reads as TGCGCCAGCAGCTTGCTTGGTTTGCTCGATCAGCCCCAGCATTTT. Protein sequence: CASSLLGLLDQPQHF. V usage is TRBV5-1 and J usage is TRBJ1-5; D not resolved. CDR3 length: 15 amino acids. With 1 base removed from V and 5 bases from J, the gap between germline ends came to 13 bases. Germline V gives CDR1 SGHRS, CDR2 YFSETQ.